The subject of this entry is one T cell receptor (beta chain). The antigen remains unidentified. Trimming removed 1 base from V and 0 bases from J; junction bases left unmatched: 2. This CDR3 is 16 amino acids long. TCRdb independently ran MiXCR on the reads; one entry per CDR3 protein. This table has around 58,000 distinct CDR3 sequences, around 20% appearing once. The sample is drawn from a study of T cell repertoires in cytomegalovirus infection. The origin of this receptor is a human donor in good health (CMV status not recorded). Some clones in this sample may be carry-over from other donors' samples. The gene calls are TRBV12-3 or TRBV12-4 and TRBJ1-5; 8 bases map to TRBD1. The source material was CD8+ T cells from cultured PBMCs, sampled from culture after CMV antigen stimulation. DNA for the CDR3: TGTGCCAGCAGTTTAGGGGGACAGGATAGCAATCAGCCCCAGCATTTT. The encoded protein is CASSLGGQDSNQPQHF.